Each of the 23 T cell receptor beta chains below was sequenced from the same sample in a study of vaccination effects on CD4 cells after COVID-19. Antigens for these TCRs are unknown. Using immunoSEQ multiplex PCR, the repertoire was profiled, and TCRdb retains in-frame clones only, with some absent. The sample gives 35,000 to 55,000 clones, more than 65% of which show up once; roughly a tenth is in the top ten. Following 10 days of culture, CD4+ T cells were isolated. All study participants received two doses of BNT162b2 or mRNA-1273 vaccine. The source was CD4+ T cells from PBMCs cultured without peptide, collected after COVID-19 vaccination. Receptor source: a human donor who received a COVID-19 vaccine.

This clone was seen just once. The gene calls are TRBV15 and TRBJ1-3; D not resolved. Trimming stripped 5 bases from V and 5 bases from J, with 13 bases between. Germline V gene lookup returns CDR1 LNHNV and CDR2 YYDKDF (reference sequence). The CDR3 contains 14 residues. The CDR3 reads CATSGVGERNTIYF. The CDR3 DNA is TGTGCCACCAGCGGAGTTGGGGAAAGAAACACCATATATTTT. Full variable domain (outside the CDR3, taken from reference TRBV15 and TRBJ1-3): DAMVIQNPRYQVTQFGKPVTLSCSQTLNHNVMYWYQQKSSQAPKLLFHYYDKDFNNEADTPDNFQSRRPNTSFCFLDIRSPGLGDTAMYLCATSGVGERNTIYFGEGSWLTVV.

The chain uses TRBV6-6 and TRBJ2-1, with D possibly TRBD2 on 6 matching bases. Germline CDR1 is MNHNY and CDR2 is SVGAGI (reference sequence). The ends were cut back, 2 bases at V and 13 bases at J, with 9 bases in the middle. The CDR3 covers 11 residues. CDR3 sequence reads: CASSYGGVQFF. The CDR3 region has the DNA TGTGCCAGCAGTTACGGCGGGGTTCAGTTCTTC.

V and J are TRBV19 and TRBJ2-7; D perhaps matches TRBD1 (6 bases). This CDR3 has 16 amino acids. Trimming shortened V by 5 bases and J by 2 bases, and 19 bases separated the two germline ends. Germline CDR1 LNHDA, CDR2 SQIVND (reference sequence). In DNA, the CDR3 is TGTGCCAGTAGTTGGACGCAGGGGACACGCACCTACGAGCAGTACTTC. It encodes CASSWTQGTRTYEQYF. Variable domain in full (rest from reference TRBV19 and TRBJ2-7): DGGITQSPKYLFRKEGQNVTLSCEQNLNHDAMYWYRQDPGQGLRLIYYSQIVNDFQKGDIAEGYSVSREKKESFPLTVTSAQKNPTAFYLCASSWTQGTRTYEQYFGPGTRLTVT.

The table lists this clone with a count of one. Here the CDR3 DNA reads TGTGCCAGCTCACAAAAACAGGGGAACACTGAAGCTTTCTTT. As protein: CASSQKQGNTEAFF. V gene TRBV18 combines with J gene TRBJ1-1; perhaps TRBD1 as D (6 bases). V lost 4 bases, J lost 1 base, and 10 bases lay in between. The CDR3 is made up of 14 amino acids. CDR1 and CDR2 (germline): KGHSH, LQKENI.

Written as DNA, the CDR3 is TGCGCCAGCAATCCAACAGGGACAGGACGGGATACGCAGTATTTT. Translation gives CASNPTGTGRDTQYF. The V and J genes are TRBV10-1 and TRBJ2-3; 8 positions agree with TRBD1. The J segment lost 6 bases and the V segment lost 7 bases, leaving 12 bases of the junction unmatched. The CDR3 has 15 residues. The germline V gene encodes CDR1 WNHNN and CDR2 SYGVQD (reference sequence).

The rearrangement uses TRBV5-1 and TRBJ2-2, with D perhaps matching TRBD2 (6 bases). In germline, CDR1 is SGHRS, CDR2 YFSETQ. The CDR3 is 16 residues long. V was trimmed by 3 bases and J by 4 bases, leaving 16 bases between them. CDR3 residues: CASSYDGRAVTGELFF. CDR3 coding DNA: TGCGCCAGCAGCTATGACGGGAGAGCGGTCACCGGGGAGCTGTTTTTT.

This clone was seen a handful of times. This chain joins TRBV10-1 and TRBJ2-1; D perhaps matches TRBD2 (5 bases). V was cut by 8 bases and J by 9 bases, with 14 bases left in between. The CDR3 extends over 12 amino acids. Germline CDR1 and CDR2: WNHNN and SYGVQD (reference sequence). The CDR3 sequence is CASGSRRTEQFF. The CDR3 nucleotides are TGCGCCAGCGGGAGCCGACGGACTGAGCAGTTCTTC.

This chain links TRBV28 with TRBJ2-7; D perhaps matches TRBD1 (5 bases). CDR1 and CDR2 from the germline V gene are MDHEN and SYDVKM. The V and J ends lost 1 base and 0 bases respectively, with 13 bases between them. There are 16 residues in the CDR3. For the CDR3, the DNA is TGTGCCAGCAGTTTATCCGGCAGGGCAAGCTCCTACGAGCAGTACTTC. Translating it yields CASSLSGRASSYEQYF.

The V call is TRBV10-3, the J call TRBJ1-4, with no clear D. The CDR3 covers 13 residues. Trimming cost V 6 bases and J 6 bases, with 11 bases left between them. Germline values: CDR1 ENHRY, CDR2 SYGVKD. CDR3 in DNA: TGTGCCATCAGGCCGGCATCTGATGAAAAACTGTTTTTT. Its translation is CAIRPASDEKLFF.

The chain recombines TRBV19 with TRBJ2-3; a possible D gene is TRBD1 (6 bases). Per germline, CDR1 LNHDA and CDR2 SQIVND (reference sequence). The length of the CDR3 is 13 residues. V was clipped by 9 bases and J by 4 bases, with 14 bases between them. This CDR3 is CASTQGIADTQYF. CDR3 coding DNA: TGTGCCAGCACTCAGGGGATCGCAGATACGCAGTATTTT.

The rearrangement uses TRBV2 and TRBJ1-2; D is undetermined. The V and J ends lost 5 bases and 8 bases respectively, with 15 bases between them. This CDR3 spans 13 amino acids. Germline V gives CDR1 SNHLY, CDR2 FYNNEI. CDR3 sequence reads: CASSKGYREGYTF. The CDR3 region has the DNA TGTGCCAGCAGTAAAGGGTACCGGGAAGGCTACACCTTC.

The J gene is TRBJ2-7, the V gene TRBV10-1; D unresolved. This CDR3 is built from 16 residues. Trimming took off 0 bases at V and 2 bases at J, with 14 bases between the two ends. Germline V gene data show CDR1 as WNHNN and CDR2 as SYGVQD (reference sequence). CDR3 sequence reads: CASSESTWRPTYEQYF. The CDR3 region has the DNA TGCGCCAGCAGTGAGTCGACGTGGCGGCCTACCTACGAGCAGTACTTC.

This chain links TRBV29-1 with TRBJ2-5, with D perhaps TRBD2 (6 bases). V was pared by 1 base and J by 5 bases, with 11 bases between. Germline V lookup: CDR1 SQVTM, CDR2 ANQGSEA. This CDR3 spans 13 amino acids. This CDR3 reads CSVEGRGRETQYF. The CDR3 nucleotides read TGCAGCGTTGAAGGTCGAGGGAGGGAGACCCAGTACTTC.

The rearrangement links TRBV12-5 to TRBJ1-2; maybe TRBD1 (6 bases). Per germline, CDR1 LGHNT and CDR2 FRNRAP. CDR3 length: 16 residues. V lost 6 bases and J 4 bases, leaving 21 bases between the germline ends. CDR3 in amino acids: CASGPAGGPTGYGYTF. CDR3 DNA: TGTGCTAGTGGGCCCGCGGGGGGCCCAACAGGCTATGGCTACACCTTC.

V usage is TRBV3-1 (or the pseudogene TRBV3-2) and J usage is TRBJ1-2; possibly TRBD1 for D (5 bases). There are 15 residues in the CDR3. CDR1 is LGHDT, CDR2 YNNKEL, per germline (reference sequence). Trimming cost V 0 bases and J 4 bases, with 12 bases left between them. The CDR3 DNA reads as TGTGCCAGCAGCCAAGAAGGGGCCGCGGGCTATGGCTACACCTTC. It is translated as CASSQEGAAGYGYTF.

This chain links TRBV19 with TRBJ1-3; TRBD1 agrees at 8 bases. There are 16 residues in the CDR3. Germline CDR1 reads LNHDA; CDR2 reads SQIVND (reference sequence). The junction had 12 bases not matched to a gene; V was cut back by 8 bases and J by 3 bases. In DNA, the CDR3 is TGTGCCAGTCAAAGACTGACCGGGACAGGTGGAAACACCATATATTTT. It encodes CASQRLTGTGGNTIYF.

The V call is TRBV20-1, the J call TRBJ2-3, with D perhaps TRBD2 (5 bases). V was cut by 3 bases and J by 5 bases, with 15 bases left in between. Germline loops: CDR1 DFQATT, CDR2 SNEGSKA (reference sequence). CDR3 length equals 14 residues. This CDR3 reads CSASVNSGGDTQYF. The CDR3 DNA sequence: TGCAGTGCTAGTGTAAATTCAGGAGGAGATACGCAGTATTTT.

This chain uses TRBV18 with TRBJ2-3; the D is unclear. V lost 1 base to trimming and J lost 6 bases, with 8 bases between them. CDR3 length equals 13 residues. Germline CDR1 KGHSH, CDR2 LQKENI. The CDR3 protein is CASSPLRADTQYF. Written as DNA, the CDR3 is TGTGCCAGCTCACCACTAAGGGCTGATACGCAGTATTTT.

The chain couples TRBV19 to TRBJ1-4, with 10 bases that match TRBD1. CDR1 LNHDA and CDR2 SQIVND come from the germline V gene (reference sequence). CDR3 length: 13 amino acids. J gave up 8 bases and V 4 bases, and 1 base lay outside the gene matches. This chain's CDR3 is CASSRDRGEKLFF. DNA of the CDR3: TGTGCCAGTAGTAGGGACAGGGGAGAAAAACTGTTTTTT.

The V gene is TRBV5-6, the J gene TRBJ2-3; D remains unclear. CDR1 is SGHDT, CDR2 YYEEEE, per germline. The CDR3 is 16 amino acids. Trimming removed 8 bases at V and 2 bases at J, with 21 bases between. Here the CDR3 reads CARNRGDRKNTDTQYF. The DNA for the CDR3 is TGTGCCAGAAACCGAGGTGATAGAAAGAACACAGATACGCAGTATTTT.

The chain links TRBV6-1 to TRBJ1-5; D might be TRBD1 (5 bases). Deletions cut 3 bases from V and 1 base from J, with 13 bases between. CDR3 length equals 16 residues. The V gene's germline CDR1 is MNHNS and CDR2 SASEGT. The CDR3 is CASSEWGKSSNQPQHF. CDR3 DNA sequence: TGTGCCAGCAGTGAGTGGGGGAAATCGAGCAATCAGCCCCAGCATTTT.

The genes are TRBV5-1 and TRBJ1-4; the D is unclear. This CDR3 is built from 16 residues. CDR1 is SGHRS and CDR2 is YFSETQ in the germline V gene. The V and J ends lost 5 bases and 4 bases respectively, with 18 bases between them. CDR3 sequence: CASSYSPPGINEKLFF. DNA for the CDR3: TGCGCCAGCAGTTACAGCCCGCCGGGTATTAATGAAAAACTGTTTTTT.

This clone showed up just once. The chain couples TRBV19 to TRBJ2-5; 8 nucleotides align to TRBD1. CDR3 length: 14 residues. J was trimmed by 3 bases and V by 4 bases; bases with no gene match: 4. From germline, CDR1 is LNHDA and CDR2 SQIVND (reference sequence). Written as DNA, the CDR3 is TGTGCCAGTAGTAAAGGACAGGGTAAAGAGACCCAGTACTTC. Translating gives CASSKGQGKETQYF.